Presented here are 20 T cell receptor beta chains from one specimen sequenced in a study of patients and donors after allogeneic stem cell transplantation. Using its own MiXCR run on the RT-PCR reads, TCRdb lists one record per CDR3 protein. The sample shows 190,000 or so distinct CDR3 sequences, more than 35% of them seen only once. The sequencing input was blood, either unsorted or a sorted T cell fraction (not recorded which). Source of these receptors: a human donor who was either an allogeneic HSCT recipient or a stem cell or donor lymphocyte infusion donor (not recorded which). It is not recorded whose cells these are; they may come from a transplant donor.

The V call is TRBV27, the J call TRBJ2-1, with 8 positions matching TRBD1. Germline assignment: CDR1 MNHEY and CDR2 SMNVEV (reference sequence). This CDR3 spans 16 amino acids. The V segment lost 3 bases and the J segment 2 bases; nucleotides outside the gene matches: 6. CDR3 in amino acids: CASSFTQGGPYNEQFF. The DNA for the CDR3 is TGTGCCAGCAGTTTTACACAGGGGGGTCCCTACAATGAGCAGTTCTTC.

This sequence joins TRBV5-1 and TRBJ2-5, with unresolved D. Trimming shortened V by 4 bases and J by 5 bases, and 9 bases separated the two germline ends. This CDR3 is 12 amino acids long. Germline values: CDR1 SGHRS, CDR2 YFSETQ. CDR3 DNA sequence: TGCGCCAGCAGCAGGACGAAGGAGACCCAGTACTTC. Its translation: CASSRTKETQYF.

The chain uses TRBV9 and TRBJ2-7; 8 bases are a match to TRBD1. With V trimmed by 0 bases and J by 6 bases, 11 bases remained unmatched. CDR1 is SGDLS, CDR2 YYNGEE, per germline. The length of the CDR3 is 16 residues. This chain's CDR3 is CASSVATGGLMGEQYF. The CDR3 DNA sequence: TGTGCCAGCAGCGTAGCTACAGGGGGACTTATGGGCGAGCAGTACTTC.

The J gene is TRBJ1-1, the V gene TRBV20-1; D remains ambiguous. The CDR3 length is 15 residues. The V gene lost 3 bases and the J gene lost 0 bases, with 14 bases spanning the gap. Germline V gives CDR1 DFQATT, CDR2 SNEGSKA (reference sequence). This CDR3 reads CSARSSQPMNTEAFF. The CDR3 DNA reads TGCAGTGCTAGGAGCTCGCAGCCCATGAACACTGAAGCTTTCTTT.

The rearrangement joins TRBV15 to TRBJ2-7, with 8 bases identical to TRBD1. Trimming at V came to 6 bases and at J to 6 bases, leaving 4 bases not matched to a gene. The CDR3 consists of 12 residues. Germline values: CDR1 LNHNV, CDR2 YYDKDF (reference sequence). The CDR3 nucleotides are TGTGCCACCAGGACAGGGGACGGCGAGCAGTACTTC. It is translated as CATRTGDGEQYF.

The chain joins TRBV5-1 to TRBJ1-3; 7 bases map to TRBD1. Germline-derived CDR1 and CDR2 are SGHRS and YFSETQ. After removal of 0 bases from V and 0 bases from J, the junction contained 0 bases not matched to a gene. This CDR3 comprises 15 residues. CDR3 sequence: CASSLGDSSGNTIYF. The CDR3 region has the DNA TGCGCCAGCAGCTTGGGGGACAGCTCTGGAAACACCATATATTTT.

V usage is TRBV5-1 and J usage is TRBJ2-7; no clear D. Looked up from germline, CDR1 is SGHRS and CDR2 is YFSETQ. V shed 0 bases and J shed 7 bases, with 17 bases lying between them. CDR3 length equals 15 residues. The CDR3 loop is CASSLETGILREQYF. CDR3 coding DNA: TGCGCCAGCAGCTTGGAGACGGGCATCCTCCGGGAGCAGTACTTC.

On this clonotype: At one boundary the junction diverges from the germline segment, which might be a read error. The chain has TRBV24-1 and TRBJ1-1; 9 nucleotides match TRBD1. CDR1 is KGHDR and CDR2 is SFDVKD in the germline V gene. The CDR3 covers 14 residues. Written as DNA, the CDR3 is TGTGCCACCCGAGCTGGACAGGGGAACTCTGAAGCTTTCTTT. This sequence encodes CATRAGQGNSEAFF.

The chain employs TRBV20-1 and TRBJ1-2; D gene ambiguous. CDR1 is DFQATT, CDR2 SNEGSKA, per germline (reference sequence). The V gene lost 0 bases and the J gene lost 0 bases, with 20 bases spanning the gap. CDR3 length: 18 residues. As DNA, the CDR3 is TGCAGTGCTAGAGATGACCGGACTCAAGGAGTTGCTAACTATGGCTACACCTTC. This sequence encodes CSARDDRTQGVANYGYTF.

The chain has TRBV6-6 and TRBJ1-2, with D maybe TRBD1 (6 bases). CDR3 size: 14 residues. V was pared by 6 bases and J by 0 bases, with 11 bases between. The germline V gene encodes CDR1 MNHNY and CDR2 SVGAGI (reference sequence). CDR3 coding DNA: TGTGCCAGCAGCCAACAGGGAACTAACTATGGCTACACCTTC. This translates into CASSQQGTNYGYTF.

This clonotype has a handful of counts. This chain uses TRBV9 with TRBJ1-2; a weak D match, TRBD1 (5 bases). Deletions cut 0 bases from V and 5 bases from J, with 14 bases between. This CDR3 region has 15 residues. Germline V gene sequence: CDR1 SGDLS, CDR2 YYNGEE. CDR3: CASSVARAGSYGYTF. The CDR3 DNA reads TGTGCCAGCAGCGTAGCGAGGGCAGGGTCTTATGGCTACACCTTC.

The chain employs TRBV3-1 and TRBJ2-1; the match to TRBD2 covers 15 bases. Trimming removed 4 bases from V and 8 bases from J; junction bases left unmatched: 9. Germline V CDR1 and CDR2: LGHDT, YNNKEL (reference sequence). The CDR3 spans 17 residues. CDR3 nucleotides: TGTGCCAGCAGCCCCACACGGACTAGCGGGGGGGACGATGAGCAGTTCTTC. Translated, it gives CASSPTRTSGGDDEQFF.

The chain joins TRBV29-1 to TRBJ2-2, with a weak D call TRBD1 (6 bases). Germline CDR1 SQVTM, CDR2 ANQGSEA. The CDR3 is 14 amino acids. Trimming shortened V by 4 bases and J by 1 base, and 10 bases separated the two germline ends. The CDR3 region is CSVAQGMNTGELFF. CDR3 nucleotide sequence: TGCAGCGTTGCCCAGGGGATGAACACCGGGGAGCTGTTTTTT.

The CDR3 DNA reads as TGCGCCAGCAGCTTGGTGGCAGGAGACTCCTACGAGCAGTACTTC. Translation: CASSLVAGDSYEQYF. This chain connects TRBV5-1 to TRBJ2-7; D is uncertain. CDR1 is SGHRS, CDR2 YFSETQ, per germline. With 0 bases removed from V and 0 bases from J, the gap between germline ends came to 10 bases. This CDR3 has 15 residues.

The chain uses TRBV18 and TRBJ1-6; D gene unclear. Per germline, CDR1 KGHSH and CDR2 LQKENI. The V end was cut by 2 bases, the J end by 6 bases, with 11 bases between. This CDR3 region has 15 residues. CDR3 sequence (DNA): TGTGCCAGCTCACCATCGACGGTTGCTAATTCACCCCTCCACTTT. Translation gives CASSPSTVANSPLHF.

The chain is built from TRBV6-5 and TRBJ2-5; 8 bases map to TRBD2. The junction had 10 bases not matched to a gene; V was cut back by 5 bases and J by 2 bases. The length of the CDR3 is 16 residues. CDR1 is MNHEY, CDR2 SVGAGI, per germline. The chain's CDR3 is CASSVSRRGVQETQYF. The CDR3, as DNA: TGTGCCAGCAGTGTCTCGCGGCGGGGGGTACAAGAGACCCAGTACTTC.

The gene calls are TRBV12-3 or TRBV12-4 and TRBJ2-2; D gene unclear. Deletions cut 8 bases from V and 5 bases from J, with 9 bases between. This CDR3 has 12 amino acids. The CDR3 loop reads CASSRATGELFF. The CDR3 nucleotides read TGTGCCAGCTCAAGGGCAACCGGGGAGCTGTTTTTT.

About this clonotype: One end of the junction is discordant with germline, which a read error may explain. The V gene is TRBV7-2, the J gene TRBJ1-2, with D possibly matching TRBD1 (6 bases). The CDR3 loop spans 13 amino acids. Germline V gene data show CDR1 as SGHTA and CDR2 as FQGNSA. The CDR3 here is CASSLATGNGYTF. As DNA, the CDR3 is TGTGCCAGCAGCCTAGCAACAGGGAATGGCTACACCTTC. The full variable domain, with the rest looked up from reference TRBV7-2 and TRBJ1-2, is GAGVSQSPSNKVTEKGKDVELRCDPISGHTALYWYRQSLGQGLEFLIYFQGNSAPDKSGLPSDRFSAERTGGSVSTLTIQRTQQEDSAVYLCASSLATGNGYTFGSGTRLTVV.

V usage is TRBV4-1 and J usage is TRBJ2-1; 12 bases are shared with TRBD1. V lost 3 bases, J lost 12 bases, and 6 bases stayed unmatched. The CDR3 is made up of 14 amino acids. The germline CDR1 and CDR2 sequences are MGHRA and YSYEKL. Written as DNA, the CDR3 is TGCGCCAGCAGCCAGCGGGACAGGGGGCTGGTGCAGTTCTTC. This sequence encodes CASSQRDRGLVQFF.

There are a few counts of this clonotype. The rearrangement uses TRBV7-9 and TRBJ1-4; D not certain. The CDR3 loop spans 11 amino acids. V was cut by 5 bases and J by 7 bases, with 5 bases left in between. Germline lookup yields CDR1 SEHNR and CDR2 FQNEAQ (reference sequence). The CDR3 protein is CASSPGEKLFF. CDR3 sequence (DNA): TGTGCCAGCAGCCCTGGTGAAAAACTGTTTTTT.